This TCR beta chain was identified in a study of vaccination and CD4 T cells after COVID-19. Across the study: The convalescent population consisted of six males and four females, two of whom were of Hispanic ethnicity.

Sequencing of the DNA from cultured CD4+ T cells was carried out with the Oncomine TCR Beta short-read assay. Each CDR3 protein is one row after TCRdb ran MiXCR on the PCR reads. In the table there are around 10,000 distinct CDR3 sequences, approximately 30% of which are singletons. Treatment noted: roughly nine-day PBMC culture with coronavirus spike peptide pools or control peptides (ViraFEST assay). Peptide pool stimulation in ViraFEST expanded antigen-specific T cells, whose TCRs were then sequenced. Germline loops: CDR1 DFQATT, CDR2 SNEGSKA (reference sequence). The CDR3 length is 12 residues. Germline trimming cut 6 bases from V and 4 bases from J; bases unmatched to any gene: 6. Remarks on this clonotype: Its target is not known.

This TCR was sampled from a human donor who had recovered from COVID-19. The source was CD4+ T cells from blood, cultured in vitro, collected after SARS-CoV-2 vaccination. This chain connects TRBV20-1 to TRBJ2-7, with TRBD1 identical over 7 bases. This CDR3 reads CSATGTEYEQYF. CDR3 nucleotide sequence: TGCAGTGCCACCGGGACAGAGTACGAGCAGTACTTC.